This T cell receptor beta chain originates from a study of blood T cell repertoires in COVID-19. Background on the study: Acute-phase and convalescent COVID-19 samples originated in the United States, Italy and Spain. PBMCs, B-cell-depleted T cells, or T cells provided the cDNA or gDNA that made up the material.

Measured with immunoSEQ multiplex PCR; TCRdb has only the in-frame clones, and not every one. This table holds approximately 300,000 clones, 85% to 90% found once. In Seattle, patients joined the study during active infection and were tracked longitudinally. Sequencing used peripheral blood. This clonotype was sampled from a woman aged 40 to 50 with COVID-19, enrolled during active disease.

CDR3 amino acids: CASSLSPGLASYNSPLHF. DNA of the CDR3: TGTGCCAGCAGTTTGAGTCCAGGGTTGGCGTCCTATAATTCACCCCTCCACTTT. The chain combines TRBV28 with TRBJ1-6; TRBD1 is a possible D gene (5 bases). Germline CDR1 MDHEN, CDR2 SYDVKM. Trimming took 3 bases from V and 1 from J, leaving 16 bases between them. CDR3 size: 18 residues.